The next 25 T cell receptor beta chains were all read from a single sample in a study of CD8+ T cells in alopecia areata. Specified treatment: oral pan-JAK inhibitor, 5-10 mg twice daily. Following extraction, RNA underwent reverse transcription to cDNA, which served as the sequencing template. Clones were read by immunoSEQ multiplex PCR, and TCRdb kept only the in-frame ones, dropping some. The sample carries roughly 120,000 clones, around 58% recorded once. Sequences were derived from CD8+ T cells sorted from blood, sampled at week 4, from a patient treated with tofacitinib. The source of these receptors is a human donor with alopecia areata.

The chain carries TRBV20-1 and TRBJ2-7; no firm D call. The CDR3 covers 10 residues. The V and J ends lost 7 bases and 4 bases respectively, with 8 bases between them. Germline CDR1 reads DFQATT; CDR2 reads SNEGSKA (reference sequence). The CDR3 protein is CSVLRYEQYF. CDR3 bases: TGCAGTGTTCTGAGATACGAGCAGTACTTC.

The chain recombines TRBV29-1 with TRBJ2-7; D is possibly TRBD1 (6 bases). V lost 0 bases to trimming and J lost 3 bases, with 12 bases between them. The germline V gene has CDR1 SQVTM and CDR2 ANQGSEA. The CDR3 loop spans 14 amino acids. CDR3 protein: CSVEDVHRVYEQYF. The CDR3 DNA is TGCAGCGTTGAAGATGTGCACAGGGTCTACGAGCAGTACTTC.

This chain joins TRBV27 and TRBJ2-5; D might be TRBD1 or TRBD2, each matching 5 bases. The CDR3 extends over 15 amino acids. Germline assignment: CDR1 MNHEY and CDR2 SMNVEV (reference sequence). The V end lost 5 bases, the J end lost 5 bases, and 18 bases lay between the germline ends. DNA of the CDR3: TGTGCCAGCAGTCCCGGGACGGGCATTGGCGAGACCCAGTACTTC. Protein sequence: CASSPGTGIGETQYF.

The rearrangement joins TRBV29-1 to TRBJ1-1, with 7 bases aligning to TRBD1. V lost 4 bases and J lost 0; bases outside the gene matches: 5. The germline gives CDR1 SQVTM, CDR2 ANQGSEA. This CDR3 has 14 residues. CDR3 loop: CSVVVDRLNTEAFF. The CDR3 coding sequence is TGCAGCGTTGTTGTGGACAGGTTGAACACTGAAGCTTTCTTT.

This chain links TRBV15 with TRBJ2-7; no firm D call. The germline V and J ends were trimmed by 5 bases and 5 bases, with 13 bases remaining between them. Per germline, CDR1 LNHNV and CDR2 YYDKDF (reference sequence). The CDR3 has 13 amino acids. CDR3 DNA sequence: TGTGCCACCAGCCCTGACACTTGGGACGAGCAGTACTTC. Encoded protein: CATSPDTWDEQYF.

V and J are TRBV4-3 and TRBJ1-6; D ambiguous. Germline loops: CDR1 LGHNA, CDR2 YSLEER. V was shortened by 0 bases and J by 7 bases, with 10 bases between the two germline ends. The length of the CDR3 is 15 residues. Written as DNA, the CDR3 is TGCGCCAGCAGCCAAGATAGGTCCGTGAATTCACCCCTCCACTTT. This codes for CASSQDRSVNSPLHF.

This sequence joins TRBV27 and TRBJ2-7; D unresolved. The CDR3 sequence is 13 residues long. V was cut by 3 bases and J by 4 bases, with 10 bases left in between. The germline gives CDR1 MNHEY, CDR2 SMNVEV (reference sequence). CDR3 coding DNA: TGTGCCAGCAGTTTTGGTCCACCTTACGAGCAGTACTTC. Protein: CASSFGPPYEQYF.

The table lists this clone with a few counts. CDR3 nucleotides: TGTGCCTGGAGTGGGGGGCAGGGGGCAGAGCAGTACTTC. This sequence encodes CAWSGGQGAEQYF. The chain has TRBV30 and TRBJ2-7, with 8 positions matching TRBD1. This CDR3 is built from 13 residues. V gave up 1 base and J gave up 7 bases; unmatched junction bases: 6. CDR1 and CDR2 (germline): GTSNPN, SVGIG (reference sequence).

The chain links TRBV7-2 to TRBJ2-7; D is possibly TRBD1 (5 bases). CDR3 size: 14 residues. V shed 5 bases and J shed 2 bases, with 13 bases lying between them. CDR1 and CDR2 from the germline V gene are SGHTA and FQGNSA. The CDR3, as DNA: TGTGCCAGCAGCCCCTACCAGGGTACCTACGAGCAGTACTTC. This sequence encodes CASSPYQGTYEQYF.

The rearrangement uses TRBV25-1 and TRBJ1-2, with D hard to call. Looked up from germline, CDR1 is MGHDK and CDR2 is SYGVNS. CDR3 size: 15 residues. V lost 3 bases, J lost 0 bases, and 11 bases lay in between. The CDR3 spells CASSDGLFSNYGYTF. The CDR3 region has the DNA TGTGCCAGCAGTGACGGACTATTTTCTAACTATGGCTACACCTTC.

V is TRBV5-1 and J is TRBJ2-3; D not resolved. The CDR3 is made up of 14 amino acids. Germline CDR1 and CDR2: SGHRS and YFSETQ. V gave up 2 bases and J gave up 6 bases, with 13 bases separating them. Written as DNA, the CDR3 is TGCGCCAGCAGCTTTTATTGGGATGAGGATACGCAGTATTTT. This sequence encodes CASSFYWDEDTQYF.

The rearrangement links TRBV27 to TRBJ1-2, with D hard to call. Trimming took off 6 bases at V and 0 bases at J, with 8 bases between the two ends. Per germline, CDR1 MNHEY and CDR2 SMNVEV (reference sequence). This CDR3 is 13 amino acids long. The CDR3 loop reads CASRLAANYGYTF. CDR3 DNA sequence: TGTGCCAGCAGACTCGCGGCTAACTATGGCTACACCTTC.

The DNA of the CDR3 is TGTGCCAGCAGCCTGGCAGCTGAAGCTTTCTTT. Protein product: CASSLAAEAFF. This sequence joins TRBV13 and TRBJ1-1, with D unclear. Germline loops: CDR1 PRHDT, CDR2 FYEKMQ (reference sequence). The CDR3 covers 11 residues. V was clipped by 5 bases and J by 6 bases, with 7 bases between them. The whole variable domain, remainder taken from reference TRBV13 and TRBJ1-1, is AAGVIQSPRHLIKEKRETATLKCYPIPRHDTVYWYQQGPGQDPQFLISFYEKMQSDKGSIPDRFSAQQFSDYHSELNMSSLELGDSALYFCASSLAAEAFFGQGTRLTVV.

This clone was seen only a few times. This chain uses TRBV7-9 with TRBJ2-7; either TRBD1 or TRBD2 may fit D (5 bases each). Germline V gives CDR1 SEHNR, CDR2 FQNEAQ (reference sequence). Trimming removed 5 bases at V and 2 bases at J, with 7 bases between. The CDR3 is 12 residues long. The CDR3 nucleotides are TGTGCCAGCAGCCAGGGACCCTACGAGCAGTACTTC. This translates into CASSQGPYEQYF.

The rearrangement joins TRBV28 to TRBJ2-1; the D gene is possibly TRBD2 (5 bases). Germline CDR1 reads MDHEN; CDR2 reads SYDVKM. The CDR3 is 16 residues long. V was trimmed by 6 bases and J by 0 bases, leaving 15 bases between them. CDR3 residues: CASSPEGDVSYNEQFF. The CDR3 bases are TGTGCCAGCAGCCCCGAGGGAGACGTCTCCTACAATGAGCAGTTCTTC.

V gene TRBV7-9 combines with J gene TRBJ2-7, with 7 nucleotides matching TRBD2. The CDR3 length is 16 residues. Germline V gene sequence: CDR1 SEHNR, CDR2 FQNEAQ (reference sequence). V dropped 4 bases and J dropped 9; count of bases not matched to a gene: 18. The CDR3 nucleotides read TGTGCCAGCAGCTCCCCGCGGGAGCAGGGCCCTAAAGGGCAGTACTTC. Translating it yields CASSSPREQGPKGQYF.

The chain is built from TRBV13 and TRBJ2-7; D not resolved. Germline CDR1 is PRHDT and CDR2 is FYEKMQ (reference sequence). Between the trimmed V and J ends, which lost 3 bases and 6 bases, there was a span of 9 bases. This CDR3 region has 12 residues. CDR3 DNA sequence: TGTGCCAGCAGCTTCCTCTCCCGCGAGCAGTACTTC. It codes for CASSFLSREQYF.

The CDR3 loop reads CAWSTPSEAFF. In nucleotides, the CDR3 is TGTGCCTGGAGTACCCCTTCTGAAGCTTTCTTT. V is TRBV30 and J is TRBJ1-1; no definite D call. The CDR3 spans 11 residues. The germline V gene has CDR1 GTSNPN and CDR2 SVGIG (reference sequence). Trimming cost V 2 bases and J 6 bases, with 7 bases left between them.

V gene TRBV29-1 combines with J gene TRBJ2-1, with 9 bases matching TRBD1. CDR3 length: 14 amino acids. Trimming took 3 bases from V and 8 from J; bases not matched to a gene: 8. In germline, CDR1 is SQVTM, CDR2 ANQGSEA. CDR3 in DNA: TGCAGCGTTGAGTGGGACAGGGTGGTGGATGAGCAGTTCTTC. Translating gives CSVEWDRVVDEQFF.

The V gene is TRBV5-6, the J gene TRBJ1-2; D might be TRBD1 (5 bases). With 3 bases removed from V and 3 bases from J, the gap between germline ends came to 15 bases. CDR1 and CDR2 (germline): SGHDT, YYEEEE. There are 15 residues in the CDR3. The CDR3 nucleotides are TGTGCCAGCAGCTCCGACCCCGGGGACTACTATGGCTACACCTTC. It encodes CASSSDPGDYYGYTF.

This clone was detected only a few times. The rearrangement joins TRBV4-3 to TRBJ2-6; D gene uncertain. Trimming took off 0 bases at V and 0 bases at J, with 6 bases between the two ends. Looked up from germline, CDR1 is LGHNA and CDR2 is YSLEER. This CDR3 is 16 amino acids long. CDR3 sequence reads: CASSQDANSGANVLTF. CDR3 coding DNA: TGCGCCAGCAGCCAAGACGCAAACTCTGGGGCCAACGTCCTGACTTTC.

The chain has TRBV5-6 and TRBJ1-5; D is unclear. CDR1 and CDR2 from the germline V gene are SGHDT and YYEEEE. Trimming took off 0 bases at V and 5 bases at J, with 9 bases between the two ends. The CDR3 is 14 residues long. The CDR3 sequence is CASSLANGDQPQHF. DNA for the CDR3: TGTGCCAGCAGCTTGGCAAATGGGGATCAGCCCCAGCATTTT. Combining the CDR3 with reference TRBV5-6 and TRBJ1-5 gives the whole variable domain DAGVTQSPTHLIKTRGQQVTLRCSPKSGHDTVSWYQQALGQGPQFIFQYYEEEERQRGNFPDRFSGHQFPNYSSELNVNALLLGDSALYLCASSLANGDQPQHFGDGTRLSIL.

The sample holds a few counts of this clone. The V and J genes are TRBV27 and TRBJ1-2, with D maybe TRBD1 (6 bases). This CDR3 is built from 13 residues. The V end was cut by 8 bases, the J end by 7 bases, with 17 bases between. Per the germline V gene, CDR1 is MNHEY and CDR2 is SMNVEV (reference sequence). CDR3 nucleotides: TGTGCCAGCGGCCCGACAGGAGAACGTGGCTACACCTTC. Its translation is CASGPTGERGYTF.

In this sample, this clone turned up a few times. This CDR3 reads CAWSAVLNTEAFF. The DNA of the CDR3 is TGTGCCTGGAGTGCCGTACTGAACACTGAAGCTTTCTTT. The chain uses TRBV30 and TRBJ1-1; D unresolved. The length of the CDR3 is 13 residues. Germline CDR1 reads GTSNPN; CDR2 reads SVGIG (reference sequence). The V end lost 1 base, the J end lost 0 bases, and 6 bases lay between the germline ends.

V gene TRBV30 combines with J gene TRBJ1-1; D is unclear. CDR3 length: 12 amino acids. V shed 1 base and J shed 3 bases, with 6 bases lying between them. Germline V gene lookup returns CDR1 GTSNPN and CDR2 SVGIG (reference sequence). CDR3 coding DNA: TGTGCCTGGAGTGAGGGAGACACTGAAGCTTTCTTT. It encodes CAWSEGDTEAFF.